This TCR beta chain was obtained from a study of shared clonotypes between healthy human individuals. The overall study: Per donor, CD8 memory used one plate, CD8 naive used two, CD4 memory used three and CD4 naive used three. Whole-study findings and limits: Sorted-subset sequencing, rarefaction showed, was incomplete despite large depth. Clonotype sharing levels among donors were expected to vary with sequencing depth.

CD45RO-negative cells were positively selected for CCR7, leaving out terminally differentiated effector memory CD45RA+ cells. There were no recent acute infections or vaccinations among the donors, who were healthy HIV-negative adults. TCRdb's table, derived via immunoSEQ multiplex PCR, lists solely in-frame clones and lacks some. The table includes roughly 2 million clones, roughly 95% detected once. As to this clone: Its antigen is undetermined.

Trimming cost V 4 bases and J 2 bases, with 17 bases left between them. CDR1 and CDR2 (germline): SEHNR, FQNEAQ (reference sequence). This CDR3 has 16 amino acids. Sequenced material: naive CD8+ T cells sorted from blood. The sequence was obtained from a man in his late teens or twenties in good health. This chain joins TRBV7-9 and TRBJ2-5, with D maybe TRBD2 (5 bases). The CDR3 DNA is TGTGCCAGCAGCTCCTGGAAGGAGGACTCTCAAGAGACCCAGTACTTC. Amino acid sequence: CASSSWKEDSQETQYF.